This T cell receptor beta chain was captured by sequencing in a study of Tregs in tolerant kidney transplant recipients. Profiling relied on immunoSEQ multiplex PCR, and the TCRdb table lists in-frame clones only, not all of them. The table lists 200,000 to 300,000 clones, roughly four fifths of them singletons, with under 0.65% in the top ten. Unstimulated regulatory T cells (CD4+CD25+CD127-), CD4+CD25- non-regulatory cells, CD4 and CD8 cells were FACS-sorted from thawed PBMCs. This clone was seen only a few times. Sample: CD4+ T cells from blood. The origin of this receptor is a human donor in good health.

CDR3 loop: CATSSARSSTDTQYF. In DNA form, the CDR3 reads TGTGCCACCAGCAGCGCTAGATCTAGCACAGATACGCAGTATTTT. The chain links TRBV15 to TRBJ2-3; D ambiguous. The V gene's germline CDR1 is LNHNV and CDR2 YYDKDF (reference sequence). V lost 3 bases, J lost 0 bases, and 10 bases lay in between. CDR3 size: 15 residues.